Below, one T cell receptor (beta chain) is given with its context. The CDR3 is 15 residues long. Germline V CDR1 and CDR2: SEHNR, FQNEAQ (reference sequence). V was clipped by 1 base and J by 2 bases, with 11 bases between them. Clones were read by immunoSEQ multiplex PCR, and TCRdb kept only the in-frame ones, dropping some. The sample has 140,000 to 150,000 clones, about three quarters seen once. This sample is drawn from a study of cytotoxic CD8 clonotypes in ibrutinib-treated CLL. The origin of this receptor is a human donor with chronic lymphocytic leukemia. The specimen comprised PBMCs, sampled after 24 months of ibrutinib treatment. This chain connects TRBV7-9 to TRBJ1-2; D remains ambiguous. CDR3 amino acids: CASSLGPATNYGYTF. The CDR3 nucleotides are TGTGCCAGCAGCTTAGGGCCCGCAACCAACTATGGCTACACCTTC.